The 18 T cell receptor beta chains listed next were all sequenced from one sample in a study of cytomegalovirus exposure and HLA in healthy donors (dated by TCRdb to between 2016 and 2019). The library was generated by the immunoSEQ multiplex PCR assay. For the multiplex PCR, a mixture combining 60 forward primers for TCR Vbeta segments and 13 reverse primers for TCR Jbeta segments was used. TCRdb re-hosts the immuneACCESS table, in-frame sequences only. Its copies lack some clones; in the studies checked, an unresolved V gene accounts for under half of them, and the cause for the rest is not known. Present in this sample are nearly 200,000 clones, about 85% of which were seen just once. The ten top clones hold approximately 0.39% of the sample. Material: PBMCs. Source of these receptors: a male donor in good health and CMV-seropositive.

The chain uses TRBV7-2 and TRBJ2-5, with D maybe TRBD2 (5 bases). Per the germline V gene, CDR1 is SGHTA and CDR2 is FQGNSA. The CDR3 has 14 amino acids. Deletions cut 8 bases from V and 4 bases from J, with 17 bases between. The CDR3 coding sequence is TGTGCCAGCCTGCGGTACGGGGTACCAGAGACCCAGTACTTC. It is translated as CASLRYGVPETQYF.

The J gene is TRBJ2-3, the V gene TRBV6-5, with a weak D call TRBD2 (6 bases). CDR3 length: 15 amino acids. CDR1 and CDR2 (germline): MNHEY, SVGAGI. Trimming removed 8 bases from V and 1 base from J, with 16 bases in between. This CDR3 is CASVLPPGGTDTQYF. In DNA, the CDR3 is TGTGCCAGCGTCCTGCCCCCGGGAGGCACAGATACGCAGTATTTT.

The chain combines TRBV2 with TRBJ2-3, with TRBD2 identical over 9 bases. The junction had 7 bases not matched to a gene; V was cut back by 6 bases and J by 6 bases. This CDR3 has 14 amino acids. Germline loops: CDR1 SNHLY, CDR2 FYNNEI. CDR3 in DNA: TGTGCCAGCAGCCGACTAGCGGCCGACGATACGCAGTATTTT. Translation: CASSRLAADDTQYF.

The chain is built from TRBV7-8 and TRBJ1-2, with 7 bases fitting TRBD1. The CDR3 has 16 residues. The germline gives CDR1 SGHVS, CDR2 FQNEAQ. V gave up 3 bases and J gave up 2 bases; unmatched junction bases: 9. The CDR3 loop is CASSFGQVLTNYGYTF. The CDR3 nucleotides are TGTGCCAGCAGCTTCGGACAGGTTCTTACCAACTATGGCTACACCTTC.

The chain employs TRBV4-2 and TRBJ1-1, with a possible D match to TRBD1 (6 bases). CDR1 is LGHNA, CDR2 YNFKEQ, per germline. The CDR3 loop spans 17 amino acids. Deletions cut 3 bases from V and 0 bases from J, with 17 bases between. CDR3 nucleotides: TGTGCCAGCAGCCAGGTAACCGGACAGAGAATGAACACTGAAGCTTTCTTT. This translates into CASSQVTGQRMNTEAFF.

This clone was found a few times. The V call is TRBV5-6, the J call TRBJ2-1; 9 nucleotides line up with TRBD2. CDR3 length: 16 amino acids. Germline CDR1 is SGHDT and CDR2 is YYEEEE. J lost 4 bases, V lost 0 bases, and 5 bases had no gene match. The CDR3 is CASSLGSSGAYNEQFF. CDR3 DNA: TGTGCCAGCAGCTTGGGGTCTAGCGGGGCTTACAATGAGCAGTTCTTC.

As for this clone: A read error may produce the germline difference seen at one junction end. This sample also contains other DNA sequences that code for the same CDR3. This chain uses TRBV28 with TRBJ1-5, with D tentatively TRBD1 (6 bases). Germline CDR1 and CDR2: MDHEN and SYDVKM. This CDR3 spans 11 amino acids. The CDR3 loop reads CASSSGEPQHF. The CDR3 DNA sequence: TGTGCTAGCAGTTCAGGGGAGCCCCAGCATTTT.

This sequence joins TRBV6-1 and TRBJ1-1; 7 nucleotides align to TRBD1. Germline V gives CDR1 MNHNS, CDR2 SASEGT. The CDR3 length is 13 residues. V shed 7 bases and J 11 bases; nucleotides not matched to a gene: 13. The CDR3, as DNA: TGTGCCAGCACCATAGCGGGGCTCAGGGGGGCTTTCTTT. It encodes CASTIAGLRGAFF.

The genes are TRBV12-5 and TRBJ1-1, with 8 bases identical to TRBD1. Trimming cost V 0 bases and J 4 bases; bases outside gene matches: 7. The V gene's germline CDR1 is LGHNT and CDR2 FRNRAP. The CDR3 spans 16 residues. In DNA form, the CDR3 reads TGTGCTAGTGGTTTGGTACAGGGGGGAAGGTTCACTGAAGCTTTCTTT. Residues: CASGLVQGGRFTEAFF. Full variable domain (missing parts from reference TRBV12-5 and TRBJ1-1): DARVTQTPRHKVTEMGQEVTMRCQPILGHNTVFWYRQTMMQGLELLAYFRNRAPLDDSGMPKDRFSAEMPDATLATLKIQPSEPRDSAVYFCASGLVQGGRFTEAFFGQGTRLTVV.

On this clone itself: The identical CDR3 is also encoded by other nucleotide sequences in the sample. The chain couples TRBV28 to TRBJ2-7; a weak D match, TRBD2 (6 bases). The CDR3 extends over 12 amino acids. Germline V gene sequence: CDR1 MDHEN, CDR2 SYDVKM. The V and J ends lost 6 bases and 4 bases respectively, with 10 bases between them. The CDR3 region has the DNA TGTGCCAGCAGCACCGGGGGTTACGAGCAGTACTTC. Amino acid sequence: CASSTGGYEQYF.

J is TRBJ1-5 and V is TRBV30, with 7 bases fitting TRBD1. Trimming took 4 bases from V and 2 from J; bases not matched to a gene: 8. The CDR3 runs to 15 residues. Germline CDR1 GTSNPN, CDR2 SVGIG (reference sequence). The CDR3 DNA is TGTGCCTGGAAACTATATGGACAGGGCAATCAGCCCCAGCATTTT. Its translation: CAWKLYGQGNQPQHF.

The chain links TRBV10-3 to TRBJ2-7; maybe TRBD1 (6 bases). V dropped 3 bases and J dropped 1 base, with 10 bases sitting between them. The CDR3 spans 14 residues. Germline V gene lookup returns CDR1 ENHRY and CDR2 SYGVKD. The CDR3 region is CAISDQGFSYEQYF. For the CDR3, the DNA is TGTGCCATCAGTGATCAGGGGTTTTCCTACGAGCAGTACTTC.

Turning to this clone: One end of the junction fails to match germline, which may point to a read error. This CDR3 is CSSSLASGGSGANVLTF. The CDR3 DNA sequence: TGTTCCAGCAGCTTAGCTAGCGGGGGCTCTGGGGCCAACGTCCTGACTTTC. V is TRBV7-9 and J is TRBJ2-6; TRBD2 matches 10 bases. CDR3 size: 17 residues. Germline CDR1 is SEHNR and CDR2 is FQNEAQ (reference sequence).

The CDR3 region has the DNA TGTGCCTGGAGTGCGGGGGGCCAACACGAGCAGTACTTC. This sequence encodes CAWSAGGQHEQYF. The rearrangement joins TRBV30 to TRBJ2-7; perhaps TRBD2 as D (7 bases). The CDR3 is 13 amino acids. The germline V gene encodes CDR1 GTSNPN and CDR2 SVGIG (reference sequence). V was shortened by 1 base and J by 5 bases, with 12 bases between the two germline ends.

This clone turned up a few times. V is TRBV25-1 and J is TRBJ2-3, with 10 positions matching TRBD1. Trimming at V came to 3 bases and at J to 3 bases, leaving 6 bases not matched to a gene. The CDR3 is made up of 16 amino acids. Germline values: CDR1 MGHDK, CDR2 SYGVNS. The CDR3 spells CASSDPGQGLTDTQYF. DNA of the CDR3: TGTGCCAGCAGTGACCCGGGACAGGGGCTGACAGATACGCAGTATTTT. Full variable domain (remainder filled in from reference TRBV25-1 and TRBJ2-3): EADIYQTPRYLVIGTGKKITLECSQTMGHDKMYWYQQDPGMELHLIHYSYGVNSTEKGDLSSESTVSRIRTEHFPLTLESARPSHTSQYLCASSDPGQGLTDTQYFGPGTRLTVL.

The V call is TRBV6-6, the J call TRBJ1-1, with D possibly matching TRBD1 (5 bases). Germline-derived CDR1 and CDR2 are MNHNY and SVGAGI (reference sequence). CDR3 length: 15 residues. V was shortened by 4 bases and J by 0 bases, with 12 bases between the two germline ends. CDR3 bases: TGTGCCAGCAGTTCCCCGGGGGGGATGAACACTGAAGCTTTCTTT. It specifies CASSSPGGMNTEAFF.

The chain carries TRBV19 and TRBJ1-1; weak D call: TRBD1 (5 bases). Trimming left V 7 bases short and J 0 bases short, with 18 bases between. The CDR3 is 16 amino acids. CDR1 LNHDA and CDR2 SQIVND come from the germline V gene (reference sequence). CDR3 DNA: TGTGCCAGTAATAGGCAGGGTAATTACATGAACACTGAAGCTTTCTTT. Amino acid sequence: CASNRQGNYMNTEAFF.

In this sample, this clone turned up once. The chain has TRBV6-5 and TRBJ1-1, with TRBD1 as a possible D gene (5 bases). Germline CDR1 MNHEY, CDR2 SVGAGI. Between the trimmed V and J ends, which lost 7 bases and 4 bases, there was a span of 10 bases. The CDR3 runs to 12 residues. CDR3 residues: CASTPGGTEAFF. CDR3 DNA sequence: TGTGCCAGCACCCCCGGGGGCACTGAAGCTTTCTTT.